In its sample, the clone carrying this T cell receptor (beta chain) was seen once. The antigen is undetermined. The sample comes from a study of T cells in localized non-small cell lung cancer. Only in-frame clones appear in the TCRdb table, and some are missing; sequencing was by immunoSEQ multiplex PCR. The profile shows fewer than 40,000 clones, about nine tenths of them singletons. The CDR3 spans 15 residues. CDR1 and CDR2 (germline): MNHEY, SVGAGI. The junction had 8 bases not matched to a gene; V was cut back by 7 bases and J by 7 bases. Study conclusions and caveats: Adjacent lung was found to contain a median roughly 50 of the top 100 tumor clones.

This TCR was recovered from a man aged 40 to 75 with stage III lung adenocarcinoma. Material: peripheral blood mononuclear cells, obtained before any cancer treatment. This chain links TRBV6-5 with TRBJ1-6; 9 bases align to TRBD1. Written as DNA, the CDR3 is TGTGCCAGCACCCGCGGGGACAGGGTGAATTCACCCCTCCACTTT. It specifies CASTRGDRVNSPLHF.